This TCR beta chain was sequenced in a study of CD8 T cells in Susac syndrome. Whole-study context: When blood was drawn, patients with Susac syndrome were on intravenous immunoglobulin alone, on corticosteroids, or therapy-naive.

After extraction with the RNeasy kit, roughly 0.45 to 1 ug of the RNA was reverse transcribed using random hexamers. TCRdb re-derived calls from the immunoSEQ multiplex PCR reads in MiXCR, one entry per CDR3 protein. The sample consists of tens of thousands of distinct CDR3 sequences, 95% to 97% of them appearing once. This receptor was identified in a human donor with Susac syndrome. Sample: CD8+ T cells from PBMCs.

CDR3 DNA sequence: TGTGCCAGCAGTGGTCAGGGGACTAACTATGGCTACACCTTC. This translates into CASSGQGTNYGYTF. The chain links TRBV2 to TRBJ1-2; possibly TRBD1 for D (6 bases). Germline V gene lookup returns CDR1 SNHLY and CDR2 FYNNEI. V was shortened by 4 bases and J by 0 bases, with 9 bases between the two germline ends. There are 14 residues in the CDR3.